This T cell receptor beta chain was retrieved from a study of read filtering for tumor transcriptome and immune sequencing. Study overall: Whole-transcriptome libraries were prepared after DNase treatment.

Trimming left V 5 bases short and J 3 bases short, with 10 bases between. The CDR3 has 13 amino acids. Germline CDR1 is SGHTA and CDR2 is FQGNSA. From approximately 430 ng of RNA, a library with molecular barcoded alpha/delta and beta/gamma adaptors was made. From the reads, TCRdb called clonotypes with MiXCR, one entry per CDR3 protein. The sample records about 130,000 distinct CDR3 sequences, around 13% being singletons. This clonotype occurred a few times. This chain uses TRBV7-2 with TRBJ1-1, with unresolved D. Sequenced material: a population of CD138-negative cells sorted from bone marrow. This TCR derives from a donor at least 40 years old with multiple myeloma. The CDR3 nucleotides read TGTGCCAGCAGCCTGGAGTGGTACACTGAAGCTTTCTTT. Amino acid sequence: CASSLEWYTEAFF. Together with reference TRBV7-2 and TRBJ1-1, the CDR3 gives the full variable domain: GAGVSQSPSNKVTEKGKDVELRCDPISGHTALYWYRQSLGQGLEFLIYFQGNSAPDKSGLPSDRFSAERTGGSVSTLTIQRTQQEDSAVYLCASSLEWYTEAFFGQGTRLTVV.